This T cell receptor (beta chain) was recorded in a study of cytomegalovirus exposure and HLA in healthy donors. Study observations and caveats: Cytomegalovirus status was reportedly diagnosed by the classifier with high sensitivity and specificity.

Use of 60 Vbeta and 13 Jbeta primers characterized the PCR. The table came from immunoSEQ multiplex PCR; TCRdb's copy has only in-frame clones and leaves some out. The sample shows about 160,000 clones, about 80% of them seen only once. The CDR3 sequence is 15 residues long. Germline V gene data show CDR1 as SEHNR and CDR2 as FQNEAQ (reference sequence). V gave up 5 bases and J gave up 2 bases, with 15 bases separating them. Comment on this clone: Its target is not known.

The sequence was collected from a man aged 40-55 years in good health and CMV-seronegative. Specimen: PBMCs. The chain recombines TRBV7-9 with TRBJ1-2; D not resolved. The CDR3 here is CASSRDRPRNYGYTF. As DNA, the CDR3 is TGTGCCAGCAGCCGAGACCGACCTAGGAACTATGGCTACACCTTC.